The subject of this entry is one T cell receptor beta chain. Other nucleotide sequences from this sample produce the same CDR3. In the CD4+ fraction, cells were divided into CD45RA+ naive and CD45RA-negative memory subsets. This record belongs to a study of shared clonotypes between healthy human individuals. Clones were sequenced by immunoSEQ multiplex PCR, and TCRdb holds only the in-frame ones, with some missing. The data show more than 150,000 clones, 66% seen once. Germline CDR1 DFQATT, CDR2 SNEGSKA (reference sequence). This CDR3 contains 10 residues. Trimming left V 3 bases short and J 4 bases short, with 3 bases between.

The chain couples TRBV20-1 to TRBJ2-5; D is undetermined. The source of this sequence is a young man in good health. The material sequenced was memory CD4+ T cells sorted from blood. Subset meaning: CD45RA-negative fraction. For the CDR3, the DNA is TGCAGTGCTAGGGTAGAGACCCAGTACTTC. Amino acids: CSARVETQYF.